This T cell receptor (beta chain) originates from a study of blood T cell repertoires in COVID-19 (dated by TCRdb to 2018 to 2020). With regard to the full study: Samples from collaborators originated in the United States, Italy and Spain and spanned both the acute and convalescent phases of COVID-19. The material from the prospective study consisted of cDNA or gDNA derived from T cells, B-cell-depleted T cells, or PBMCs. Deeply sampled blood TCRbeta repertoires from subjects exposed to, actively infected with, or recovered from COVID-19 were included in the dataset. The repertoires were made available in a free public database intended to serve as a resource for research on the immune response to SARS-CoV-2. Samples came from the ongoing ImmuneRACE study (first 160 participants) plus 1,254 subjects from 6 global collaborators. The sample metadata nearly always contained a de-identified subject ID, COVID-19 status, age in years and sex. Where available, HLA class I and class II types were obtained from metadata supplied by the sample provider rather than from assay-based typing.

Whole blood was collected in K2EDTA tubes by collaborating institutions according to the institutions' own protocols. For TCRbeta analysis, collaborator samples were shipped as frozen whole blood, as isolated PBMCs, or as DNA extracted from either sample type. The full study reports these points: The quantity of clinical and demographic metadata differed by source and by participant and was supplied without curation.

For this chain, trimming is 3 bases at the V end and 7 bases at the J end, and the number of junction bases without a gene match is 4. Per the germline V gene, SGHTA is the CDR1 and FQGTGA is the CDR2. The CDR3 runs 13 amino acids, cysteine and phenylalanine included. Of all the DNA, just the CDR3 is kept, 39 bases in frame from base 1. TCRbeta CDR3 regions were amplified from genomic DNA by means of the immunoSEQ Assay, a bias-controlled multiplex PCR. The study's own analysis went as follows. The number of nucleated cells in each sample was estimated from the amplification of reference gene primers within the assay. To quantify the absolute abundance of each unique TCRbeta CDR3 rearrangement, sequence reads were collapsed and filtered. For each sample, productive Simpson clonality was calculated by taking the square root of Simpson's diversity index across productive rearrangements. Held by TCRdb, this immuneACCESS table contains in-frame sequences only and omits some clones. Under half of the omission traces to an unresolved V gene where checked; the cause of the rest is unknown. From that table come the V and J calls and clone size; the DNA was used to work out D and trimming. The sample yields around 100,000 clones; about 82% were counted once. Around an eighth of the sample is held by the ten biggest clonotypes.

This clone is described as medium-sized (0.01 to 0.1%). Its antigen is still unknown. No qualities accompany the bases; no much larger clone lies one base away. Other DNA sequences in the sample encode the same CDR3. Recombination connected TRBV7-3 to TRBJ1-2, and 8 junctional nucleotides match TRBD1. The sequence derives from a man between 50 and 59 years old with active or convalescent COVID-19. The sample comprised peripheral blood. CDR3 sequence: CASSFDRGSGYTF. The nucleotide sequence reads TGTGCCAGCAGCTTCGACAGGGGTAGTGGCTACACCTTC. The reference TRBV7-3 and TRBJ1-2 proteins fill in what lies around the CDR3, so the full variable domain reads GAGVSQTPSNKVTEKGKYVELRCDPISGHTALYWYRQSLGQGPEFLIYFQGTGAADDSGLPNDRFFAVRPEGSVSTLKIQRTERGDSAVYLCASSFDRGSGYTFGSGTRLTVV.